This entry describes one TCR beta chain. As yet, its antigen is unknown. Method: immunoSEQ multiplex PCR; TCRdb's copy keeps in-frame clones and lacks some. The sample holds around 420,000 clones, around 87% seen once. This sample is part of a study of Ad26.COV2.S vaccination and SARS-CoV-2 variants. The wider study: The Ad26.COV2.S arm of the COV1001 trial was where the donor was placed. Overall study results and limits: Participants given vaccine showed non-spike TCR breadth similar to that of placebo recipients.

J was trimmed by 3 bases and V by 5 bases; bases with no gene match: 14. The CDR3 has 17 amino acids. The germline V gene has CDR1 SEHNR and CDR2 FQNEAQ (reference sequence). Treatment here: some 19 received Ad26.COV2.S at low or high dose, single or two shots; roughly 5 received placebo; per-sample allocation not given. Day 63 after the first injection of vaccine or placebo was the sampling time. Whoever gave the sample was an adult aged 18-55 years in Boston. This material consisted of peripheral blood, taken in a trial of Ad26.COV2.S vaccine versus placebo. The sequence came from a person aged 18-60 years who received the Ad26.COV2.S COVID-19 vaccine or a placebo. The chain recombines TRBV7-9 with TRBJ2-3; 7 bases fit TRBD1. In DNA form, the CDR3 reads TGTGCCAGCAGCCGATGGACAGGCGTGGGGGTAACAGATACGCAGTATTTT. This encodes CASSRWTGVGVTDTQYF.